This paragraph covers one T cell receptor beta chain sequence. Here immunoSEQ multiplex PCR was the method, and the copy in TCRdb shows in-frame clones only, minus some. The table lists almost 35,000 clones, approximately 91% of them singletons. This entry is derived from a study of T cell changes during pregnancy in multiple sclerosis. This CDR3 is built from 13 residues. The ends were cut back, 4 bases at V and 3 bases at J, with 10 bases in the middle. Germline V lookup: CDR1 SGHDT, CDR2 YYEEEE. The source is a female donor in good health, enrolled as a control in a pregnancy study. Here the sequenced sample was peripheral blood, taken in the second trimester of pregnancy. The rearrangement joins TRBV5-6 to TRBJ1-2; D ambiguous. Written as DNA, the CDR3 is TGTGCCAGCAGCCCCGACATCTACTATGGCTACACCTTC. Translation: CASSPDIYYGYTF.